The entry that follows covers one TCR beta chain sequence. Antigen unknown. The sample is drawn from a study of T cells in localized non-small cell lung cancer. Points from the study as a whole: Clonality peaked in uninvolved adjacent lung rather than tumor.

There are 13 residues in the CDR3. The V gene lost 0 bases and the J gene lost 5 bases, with 7 bases spanning the gap. Germline values: CDR1 SGHNT, CDR2 YENEEA. Clones were read by immunoSEQ multiplex PCR, and TCRdb kept only the in-frame ones, dropping some. The data show over 20,000 clones, approximately 90% seen once. Sequencing was performed on peripheral blood, taken before any cancer treatment. This sequence joins TRBV11-3 and TRBJ1-1; D uncertain. The TCR was taken from a female donor older than 55 with stage II squamous cell lung carcinoma. The CDR3, as DNA: TGTGCCAGCAGCTTAGAGCGGGAAACTGAAGCTTTCTTT. Translation: CASSLERETEAFF.